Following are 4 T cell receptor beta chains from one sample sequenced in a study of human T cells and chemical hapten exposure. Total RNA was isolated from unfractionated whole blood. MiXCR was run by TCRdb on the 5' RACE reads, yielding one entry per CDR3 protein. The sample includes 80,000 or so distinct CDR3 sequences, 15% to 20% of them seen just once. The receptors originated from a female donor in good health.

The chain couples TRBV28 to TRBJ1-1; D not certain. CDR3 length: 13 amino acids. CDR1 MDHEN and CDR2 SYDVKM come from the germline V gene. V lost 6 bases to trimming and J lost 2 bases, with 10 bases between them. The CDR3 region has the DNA TGTGCCAGCAGCAGCACAGACAACACTGAAGCTTTCTTT. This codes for CASSSTDNTEAFF.

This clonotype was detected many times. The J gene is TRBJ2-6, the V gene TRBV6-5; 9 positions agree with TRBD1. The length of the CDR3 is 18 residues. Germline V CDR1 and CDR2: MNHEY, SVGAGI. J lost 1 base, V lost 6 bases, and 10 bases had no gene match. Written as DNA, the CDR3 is TGTGCCAGCAGCCGATGGGGACAGGGAGGATCTGGGGCCAACGTCCTGACTTTC. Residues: CASSRWGQGGSGANVLTF.

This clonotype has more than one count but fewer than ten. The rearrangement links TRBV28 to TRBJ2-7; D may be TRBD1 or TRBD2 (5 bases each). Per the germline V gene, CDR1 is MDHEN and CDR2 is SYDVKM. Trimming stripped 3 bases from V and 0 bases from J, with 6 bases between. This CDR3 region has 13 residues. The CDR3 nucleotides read TGTGCCAGCAGTTTCGGGGCCTCCTACGAGCAGTACTTC. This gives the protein CASSFGASYEQYF.

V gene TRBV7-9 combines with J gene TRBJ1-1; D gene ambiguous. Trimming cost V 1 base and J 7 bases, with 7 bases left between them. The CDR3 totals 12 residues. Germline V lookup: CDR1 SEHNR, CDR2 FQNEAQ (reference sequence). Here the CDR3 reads CASSLEGGEAFF. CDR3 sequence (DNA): TGTGCCAGCAGCTTAGAAGGTGGTGAAGCTTTCTTT.